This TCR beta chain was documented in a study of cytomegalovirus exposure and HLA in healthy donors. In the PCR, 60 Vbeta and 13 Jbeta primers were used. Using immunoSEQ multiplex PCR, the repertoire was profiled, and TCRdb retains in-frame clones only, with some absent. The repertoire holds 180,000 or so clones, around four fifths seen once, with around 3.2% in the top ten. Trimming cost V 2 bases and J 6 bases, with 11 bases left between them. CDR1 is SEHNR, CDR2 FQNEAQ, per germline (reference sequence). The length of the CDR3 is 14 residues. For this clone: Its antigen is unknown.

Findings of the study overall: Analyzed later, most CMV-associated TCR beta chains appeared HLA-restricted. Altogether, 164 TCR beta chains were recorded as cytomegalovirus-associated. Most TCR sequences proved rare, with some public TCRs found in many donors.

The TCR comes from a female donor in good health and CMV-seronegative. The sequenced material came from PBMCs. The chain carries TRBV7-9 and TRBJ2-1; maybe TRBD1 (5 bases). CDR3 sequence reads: CASSLRGGANEQFF. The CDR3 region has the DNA TGTGCCAGCAGCTTAAGGGGTGGGGCCAATGAGCAGTTCTTC.